This is a list of T cell receptor beta chains from one sample in a study of blood T cells in healthy people across ages. Using its own MiXCR run on the 5' RACE reads, TCRdb lists one record per CDR3 protein. The repertoire consists of fewer than 1,200,000 distinct CDR3 sequences, with under 30% occurring once and the leading ten covering approximately 0.7%. These data were also reused for a study on T cells of mothers and their children.

The sample comprised blood. The origin of the receptors is a girl aged 2-10 years in good health. Each CDR3 is given with its conserved first and last residue. Expanded clones are given a class, and other clones once, few, many or no size at all.

TRBJ2-1	-	TRBV20-1	CSARVYPGRGTYNEQFF
-	-	TRBV7-6	CASSFDPSGLPNEQFF
TRBJ2-7	-	TRBV2	CASSGGELAAGVYEQYF
TRBJ2-1	-	TRBV5-5	CANSYSGSGREQFF
TRBJ2-5	few	TRBV28	CASSLFVMGGRGETQYF
TRBJ1-1	-	TRBV29-1	CSTRQGRTEAFF
TRBJ2-7	-	TRBV18	CASSPGTHYEQYF
TRBJ2-1	-	TRBV21-1	CASSKARQGKYNEQFF
TRBJ2-1	-	TRBV27	CASSLFDKYNEQFF
TRBJ2-7	-	TRBV20-1	CSAPLGRDSYEQYF
TRBJ1-1	few	TRBV6-1	CASIPPPGRVITEAFF
TRBJ1-2	-	TRBV28	CASSRLFSTGGNGYTF
TRBJ2-7	-	TRBV19	CASSIPGESTIYF
TRBJ2-1	few	TRBV5-1	CASSLGSSRDNEQFF
TRBJ1-1	-	TRBV4-3	CASSQSRGNTEAFF
TRBJ1-3	-	TRBV29-1	CSVILLGQGNTIYF
TRBJ2-1	-	TRBV29-1	CSVGDSPTGNEQFF
TRBJ2-3	-	TRBV9	CASSAQFWGARTDTQYF
TRBJ1-1	few	TRBV19	CASSLDSGLNTEAFF
TRBJ2-7	few	TRBV29-1	CSADGTDNEQYF
-	-	TRBV7-6	CASSFTPGAGLYEQYF
TRBJ2-2	few	TRBV12-5	CASGLPSTNTGELFF
TRBJ2-5	-	TRBV10-3	CAFRALGEGPETRYF
TRBJ2-1	few	TRBV20-1	CSAGGGGTIYNEQFF
TRBJ1-2	-	TRBV5-5	CASSFQDRGVYGHTF
TRBJ1-4	many	TRBV28	CASTTMGTNEKLFF
TRBJ1-6	few	TRBV4-1	CASSQGRTREYNSPLHF
TRBJ1-1	-	TRBV10-3	CASAGGVEAFF
-	few	TRBV9	CASSVGTGSSYEQYF
TRBJ2-1	few	TRBV16	CASSQSADEQFF
TRBJ2-7	few	TRBV4-2	CASSQEAGPYEQYF
TRBJ2-7	few	TRBV6-5	CASSPTTLSYEQYF
TRBJ2-3	-	TRBV27	CASSSIGAGRKEDTQYF
TRBJ2-3	-	TRBV5-5	CASSPGGFSTDTQYF
TRBJ1-1	few	TRBV16	CASSPSGRGPVATEAFF
TRBJ1-4	-	TRBV5-1	CAGSSYGTGGEKLFF
TRBJ2-1	-	TRBV15	CATSRTSGANNEQFF